What follows are 10 T cell receptor beta chains derived from one specimen sequenced in a study of blood T cell repertoires in COVID-19. TCRdb keeps only in-frame clones here, not all; method: immunoSEQ multiplex PCR. Of approximately 250,000 clones in the sample, 70% to 90% were seen once. Material for sequencing was PBMCs or T cells enriched from blood (not recorded which). The receptors were sampled from a woman aged 40 to 50 with acute COVID-19.

The V gene is TRBV15, the J gene TRBJ1-4; 7 bases agree with TRBD1. This CDR3 has 17 amino acids. Per germline, CDR1 LNHNV and CDR2 YYDKDF (reference sequence). With V trimmed by 0 bases and J by 2 bases, 6 bases remained unmatched. The CDR3 is CATSRDPRGRTNEKLFF. CDR3 coding DNA: TGTGCCACCAGCAGAGATCCTAGGGGGCGTACTAATGAAAAACTGTTTTTT. Based on the CDR3 plus reference TRBV15 and TRBJ1-4, the full variable domain is DAMVIQNPRYQVTQFGKPVTLSCSQTLNHNVMYWYQQKSSQAPKLLFHYYDKDFNNEADTPDNFQSRRPNTSFCFLDIRSPGLGDTAMYLCATSRDPRGRTNEKLFFGSGTQLSVL.

V is TRBV6-4 and J is TRBJ2-1; the match to TRBD1 covers 11 bases. V trimming: 3 bases; J trimming: 9 bases; junction bases outside the gene matches: 4. The germline CDR1 and CDR2 sequences are MRHNA and SNTAGT. This CDR3 spans 14 amino acids. The CDR3: CASSEGQGDGEQFF. CDR3 bases: TGTGCCAGCAGTGAGGGACAGGGGGACGGTGAGCAGTTCTTC.

The V and J genes are TRBV19 and TRBJ2-3, with TRBD2 identical over 8 bases. The germline V gene has CDR1 LNHDA and CDR2 SQIVND (reference sequence). The CDR3 has 14 amino acids. J gave up 7 bases and V 6 bases, and 9 bases lay outside the gene matches. The CDR3 spells CASSQTSVRYTQYF. In DNA, the CDR3 is TGTGCCAGTAGCCAGACTAGCGTGAGGTATACGCAGTATTTT.

In regard to this clone: Additional DNA sequences in this sample encode the identical CDR3. CDR3: CASSPTGTGVNTEAFF. The CDR3 region has the DNA TGCGCCAGCAGCCCCACCGGGACAGGGGTGAACACTGAAGCTTTCTTT. The chain uses TRBV5-1 and TRBJ1-1, with TRBD1 matching 10 bases. From germline, CDR1 is SGHRS and CDR2 YFSETQ. The CDR3 loop spans 16 amino acids. V lost 4 bases, J lost 0 bases, and 6 bases stayed unmatched.

This clone has just one count. The chain uses TRBV10-3 and TRBJ1-2, with 7 bases identical to TRBD1. Germline trimming cut 9 bases from V and 2 bases from J; bases unmatched to any gene: 6. This CDR3 has 13 residues. Germline values: CDR1 ENHRY, CDR2 SYGVKD. CDR3 DNA: TGTGCCATTCTGCCGGGACAGAACTATGGCTACACCTTC. Protein: CAILPGQNYGYTF.

The gene calls are TRBV7-9 and TRBJ2-3, with TRBD1 matching 9 bases. There are 15 residues in the CDR3. V lost 5 bases and J lost 3; bases outside the gene matches: 6. The germline gives CDR1 SEHNR, CDR2 FQNEAQ (reference sequence). The CDR3 region has the DNA TGTGCCAGCAGCGGCGGGACAGGGCGGACAGATACGCAGTATTTT. Translation gives CASSGGTGRTDTQYF.

The chain links TRBV19 to TRBJ1-5; perhaps TRBD1 as D (5 bases). Per germline, CDR1 LNHDA and CDR2 SQIVND (reference sequence). This CDR3 is built from 15 residues. The V end lost 4 bases, the J end lost 2 bases, and 12 bases lay between the germline ends. Here the CDR3 DNA reads TGTGCCAGTAGTAGTATCAGGGTTGGCAATCAGCCCCAGCATTTT. It specifies CASSSIRVGNQPQHF.

V gene TRBV18 combines with J gene TRBJ2-4, with D perhaps TRBD1 (6 bases). CDR3 length equals 16 residues. Per germline, CDR1 KGHSH and CDR2 LQKENI. Between the trimmed V and J ends, which lost 3 bases and 0 bases, there was a span of 12 bases. CDR3 in amino acids: CASSPNRAQAKNIQYF. The CDR3 bases are TGTGCCAGCTCACCTAACAGGGCCCAAGCCAAAAACATTCAGTACTTC.

To note about this clone: The junction shows a germline mismatch at one end, possibly a read error. The V call is TRBV24-1, the J call TRBJ1-2; a possible D gene is TRBD1 (5 bases). The CDR3 is 11 residues long. The V gene's germline CDR1 is KGHDR and CDR2 SFDVKD. The CDR3 sequence: CATSEGGDVSF. CDR3 bases: TGTGCCACCAGTGAGGGGGGGGACGTCAGCTTC.

The chain links TRBV19 to TRBJ2-3; D ambiguous. The CDR3 length is 14 residues. Germline assignment: CDR1 LNHDA and CDR2 SQIVND (reference sequence). The V gene lost 3 bases and the J gene lost 2 bases, with 9 bases spanning the gap. The CDR3 nucleotides read TGTGCCAGTAGTATGGTACAGTACACAGATACGCAGTATTTT. Translating it yields CASSMVQYTDTQYF. The variable domain in full, completed from reference TRBV19 and TRBJ2-3, reads DGGITQSPKYLFRKEGQNVTLSCEQNLNHDAMYWYRQDPGQGLRLIYYSQIVNDFQKGDIAEGYSVSREKKESFPLTVTSAQKNPTAFYLCASSMVQYTDTQYFGPGTRLTVL.